These 10 T cell receptor beta chains originate from one sample sequenced in a study of breast tumors, draining lymph nodes, adjacent tissues. Breast cancer patients provided tissue from their axillary draining lymph nodes. TCRdb analysed the multiplex PCR reads with MiXCR anew, one entry per CDR3 protein. This table holds about 130,000 distinct CDR3 sequences, less than 20% found once. Sequences were obtained from axillary lymph node tissue. All receptors come from a female donor with breast cancer. Some clones in this sample may be carry-over from other donors' samples.

This clonotype was observed at least ten times. This chain links TRBV20-1 with TRBJ2-5; D perhaps matches TRBD1 (6 bases). The germline V and J ends were trimmed by 3 bases and 7 bases, with 15 bases remaining between them. The germline V gene has CDR1 DFQATT and CDR2 SNEGSKA (reference sequence). The CDR3 consists of 13 residues. CDR3 DNA: TGCAGTGCTAGGGAGACAGGCTCCGGGACCCAGTACTTC. This translates into CSARETGSGTQYF.

Many counts were recorded for this clonotype. The chain has TRBV6-1 and TRBJ2-5, with D possibly being TRBD1 (6 bases). V lost 1 base and J 0 bases, leaving 9 bases between the germline ends. This CDR3 has 15 amino acids. Germline V CDR1 and CDR2: MNHNS, SASEGT. The CDR3 region has the DNA TGTGCCAGCAGTGAAGACAGGGCCGACCAAGAGACCCAGTACTTC. This translates into CASSEDRADQETQYF.

This clonotype was seen ten or more times. The rearrangement links TRBV7-8 to TRBJ2-7, with 7 bases aligning to TRBD2. CDR3 size: 14 residues. Germline V gives CDR1 SGHVS, CDR2 FQNEAQ. The V gene end was trimmed by 8 bases and the J gene end by 4 bases; junction bases not matched to a gene: 11. The CDR3 reads CASRFSDGGYEQYF. CDR3 in DNA: TGTGCCAGCCGTTTCTCAGACGGGGGGTACGAGCAGTACTTC.

Comments on this clonotype: This may arise from a read error, as a much more abundant clone is one base away. The V and J genes are TRBV5-4 and TRBJ2-1, with 11 nucleotides matching TRBD2. CDR1 and CDR2 from the germline V gene are SGHNT and YYREEE (reference sequence). With V trimmed by 0 bases and J by 9 bases, 5 bases remained unmatched. The CDR3 has 15 residues. The CDR3: CASSLDSGRACEQFF. CDR3 nucleotide sequence: TGTGCCAGCAGCTTGGATAGCGGGAGGGCCTGTGAGCAGTTCTTC.

This clonotype was detected a few times. A much larger clone is a single base away; this may be a read error. The V call is TRBV29-1, the J call TRBJ2-2, with TRBD2 matching 9 bases. Trimming cost V 5 bases and J 4 bases; bases outside gene matches: 17. This CDR3 contains 18 residues. The germline gives CDR1 SQVTM, CDR2 ANQGSEA. The CDR3 loop reads CSVQGASGKASVTGELFF. In DNA, the CDR3 is TGCAGCGTTCAAGGGGCTAGCGGGAAGGCCTCGGTCACCGGGGAGCTGTTTTTT.

Ten or more counts support this clonotype. A read error may account for a junction end that differs from germline. The CDR3 bases are TGTGCCAGCAGGGAAGTCTATGGCTACACCTTC. Translated: CASREVYGYTF. This chain uses TRBV6-1 with TRBJ1-2; D is undetermined. The CDR3 spans 11 residues. Germline CDR1 and CDR2: MNHNS and SASEGT.

About this clonotype itself: Given a much more abundant clone one base away, this may be a read error. This chain connects TRBV2 to TRBJ2-2, with D maybe TRBD1 (5 bases). This CDR3 region has 13 residues. Looked up from germline, CDR1 is SNHLY and CDR2 is FYNNEI. For the CDR3, the DNA is TGTGCCTGCAGTGAAGGGGTCACCGGGGAGCTGTTTTTT. Amino acid sequence: CACSEGVTGELFF.

This clonotype was detected ten times or more. The V and J genes are TRBV3-1 and TRBJ2-1, with 8 bases that match TRBD2. Germline-derived CDR1 and CDR2 are LGHDT and YNNKEL (reference sequence). The J segment lost 12 bases and the V segment lost 3 bases, leaving 1 base of the junction unmatched. The CDR3 runs 11 residues. In nucleotides, the CDR3 is TGTGCCAGCAGCCACGGGACTAGGCAGTTCTTC. Residues: CASSHGTRQFF.

In its sample, this clonotype was seen many times. This chain joins TRBV19 and TRBJ2-7; D is ambiguous. V was trimmed by 2 bases and J by 5 bases, leaving 10 bases between them. The CDR3 length is 13 residues. Germline CDR1 is LNHDA and CDR2 is SQIVND (reference sequence). This CDR3 is CASSIIMGHEQYF. In DNA form, the CDR3 reads TGTGCCAGTAGTATAATTATGGGCCACGAGCAGTACTTC.

This clonotype was counted many times. J is TRBJ2-3 and V is TRBV5-1; D gene ambiguous. Germline V gives CDR1 SGHRS, CDR2 YFSETQ. The CDR3 is 16 residues long. Deletions cut 0 bases from V and 0 bases from J, with 11 bases between. The CDR3 coding sequence is TGCGCCAGCAGCTTGGCTCTGGCGACCAGCACAGATACGCAGTATTTT. It is translated as CASSLALATSTDTQYF.